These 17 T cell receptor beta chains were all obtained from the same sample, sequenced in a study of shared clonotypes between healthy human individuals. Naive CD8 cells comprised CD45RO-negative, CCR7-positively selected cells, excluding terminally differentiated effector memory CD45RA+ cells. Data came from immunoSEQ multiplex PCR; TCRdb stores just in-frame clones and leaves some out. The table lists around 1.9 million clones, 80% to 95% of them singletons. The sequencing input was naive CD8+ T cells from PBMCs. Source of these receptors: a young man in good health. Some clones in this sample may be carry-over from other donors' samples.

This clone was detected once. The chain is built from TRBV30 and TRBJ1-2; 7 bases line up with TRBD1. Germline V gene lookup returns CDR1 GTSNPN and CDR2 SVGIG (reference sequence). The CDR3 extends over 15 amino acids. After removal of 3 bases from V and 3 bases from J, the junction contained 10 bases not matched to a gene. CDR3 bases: TGTGCCTGGAGCGTCACGGGACAGCCGTACTATGGCTACACCTTC. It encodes CAWSVTGQPYYGYTF.

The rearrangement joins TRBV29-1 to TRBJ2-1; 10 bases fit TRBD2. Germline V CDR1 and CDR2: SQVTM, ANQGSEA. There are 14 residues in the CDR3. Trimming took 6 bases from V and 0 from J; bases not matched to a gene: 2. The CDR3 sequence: CSVLAGNSYNEQFF. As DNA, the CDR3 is TGCAGCGTACTAGCGGGAAACTCCTACAATGAGCAGTTCTTC.

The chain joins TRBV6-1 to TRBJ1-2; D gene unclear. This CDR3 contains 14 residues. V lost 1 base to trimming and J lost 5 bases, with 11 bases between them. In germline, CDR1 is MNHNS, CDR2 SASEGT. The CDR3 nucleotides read TGTGCCAGCAGTGAAGGGTGGGAGGGTTATGGCTACACCTTC. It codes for CASSEGWEGYGYTF.

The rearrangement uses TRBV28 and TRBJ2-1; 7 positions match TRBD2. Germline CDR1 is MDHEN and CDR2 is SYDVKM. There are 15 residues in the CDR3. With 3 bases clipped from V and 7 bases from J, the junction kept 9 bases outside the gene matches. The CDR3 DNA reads TGTGCCAGCAGTTTCTTACGCGGGAGCGGGAATGAGCAGTTCTTC. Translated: CASSFLRGSGNEQFF.

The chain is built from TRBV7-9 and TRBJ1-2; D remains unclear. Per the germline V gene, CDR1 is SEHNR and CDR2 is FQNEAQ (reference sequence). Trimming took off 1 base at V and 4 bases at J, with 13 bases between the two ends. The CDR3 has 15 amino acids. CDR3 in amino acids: CASSLVEALVYGYTF. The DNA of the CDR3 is TGTGCCAGCAGCTTAGTGGAGGCCCTCGTCTATGGCTACACCTTC.

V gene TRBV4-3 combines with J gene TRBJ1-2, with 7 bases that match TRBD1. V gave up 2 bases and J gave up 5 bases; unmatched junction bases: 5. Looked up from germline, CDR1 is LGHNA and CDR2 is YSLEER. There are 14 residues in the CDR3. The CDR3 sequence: CASSQFAGGYGYTF. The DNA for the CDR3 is TGCGCCAGCAGCCAATTTGCAGGGGGGTATGGCTACACCTTC.

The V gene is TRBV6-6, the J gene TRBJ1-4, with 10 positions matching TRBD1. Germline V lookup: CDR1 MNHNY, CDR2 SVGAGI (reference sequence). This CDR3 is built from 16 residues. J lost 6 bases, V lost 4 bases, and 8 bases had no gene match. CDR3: CASSSLRQGAYEKLFF. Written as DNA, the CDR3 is TGTGCCAGCAGTTCATTACGACAGGGGGCTTATGAAAAACTGTTTTTT.

CDR3 region: CASSLEKYTDSNQPQHF. The CDR3 nucleotides read TGTGCCAGCAGCTTGGAAAAATATACGGATAGCAATCAGCCCCAGCATTTT. The V gene is TRBV5-4, the J gene TRBJ1-5, with D uncertain. Germline V CDR1 and CDR2: SGHNT, YYREEE (reference sequence). V lost 0 bases and J 0 bases, leaving 13 bases between the germline ends. The CDR3 has 17 residues. Drawing the rest from reference TRBV5-4 and TRBJ1-5, the complete variable domain is ETGVTQSPTHLIKTRGQQVTLRCSSQSGHNTVSWYQQALGQGPQFIFQYYREEENGRGNFPPRFSGLQFPNYSSELNVNALELDDSALYLCASSLEKYTDSNQPQHFGDGTRLSIL.

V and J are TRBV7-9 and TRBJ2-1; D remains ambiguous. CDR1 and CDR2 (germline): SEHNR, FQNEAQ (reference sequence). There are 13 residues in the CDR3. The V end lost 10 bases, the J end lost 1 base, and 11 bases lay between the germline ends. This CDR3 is CATGSLSYNEQFF. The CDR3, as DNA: TGTGCCACCGGTAGCTTATCCTACAATGAGCAGTTCTTC.

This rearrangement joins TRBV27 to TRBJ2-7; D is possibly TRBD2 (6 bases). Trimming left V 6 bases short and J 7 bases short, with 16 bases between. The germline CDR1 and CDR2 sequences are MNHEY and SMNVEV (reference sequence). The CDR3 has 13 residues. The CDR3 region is CASSSRDFGEQYF. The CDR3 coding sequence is TGTGCCAGCAGCTCACGGGACTTCGGGGAGCAGTACTTC.

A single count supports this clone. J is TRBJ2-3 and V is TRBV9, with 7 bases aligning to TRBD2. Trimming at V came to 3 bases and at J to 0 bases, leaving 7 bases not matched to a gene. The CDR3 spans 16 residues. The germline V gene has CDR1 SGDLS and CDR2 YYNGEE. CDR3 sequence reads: CASSGRDYESTDTQYF. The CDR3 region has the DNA TGTGCCAGCAGCGGCCGGGACTACGAAAGCACAGATACGCAGTATTTT.

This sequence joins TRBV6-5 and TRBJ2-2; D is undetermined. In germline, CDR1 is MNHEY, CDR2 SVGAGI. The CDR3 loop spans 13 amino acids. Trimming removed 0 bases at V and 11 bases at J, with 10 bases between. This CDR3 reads CASSYSIGIELFF. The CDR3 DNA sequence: TGTGCCAGCAGTTACTCGATAGGGATCGAGCTGTTTTTT.

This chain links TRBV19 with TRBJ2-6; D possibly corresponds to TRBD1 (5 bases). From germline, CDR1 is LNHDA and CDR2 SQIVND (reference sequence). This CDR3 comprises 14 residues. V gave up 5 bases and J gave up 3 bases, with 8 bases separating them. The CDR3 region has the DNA TGTGCCAGTAGTTCCGACAGTGGGGCCAACGTCCTGACTTTC. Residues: CASSSDSGANVLTF.

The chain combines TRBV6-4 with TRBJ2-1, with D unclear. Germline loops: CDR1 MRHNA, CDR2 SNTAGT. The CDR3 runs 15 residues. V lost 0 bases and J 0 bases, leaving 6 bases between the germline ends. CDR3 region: CASSDSMASYNEQFF. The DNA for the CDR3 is TGTGCCAGCAGTGACTCTATGGCCTCCTACAATGAGCAGTTCTTC.

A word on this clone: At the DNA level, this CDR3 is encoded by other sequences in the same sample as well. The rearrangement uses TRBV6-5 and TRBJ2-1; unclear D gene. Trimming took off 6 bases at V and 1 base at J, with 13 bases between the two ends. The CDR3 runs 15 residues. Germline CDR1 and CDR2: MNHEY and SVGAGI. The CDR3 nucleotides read TGTGCCAGCAGCCCAGGACGGACGTCCTACAATGAGCAGTTCTTC. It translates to CASSPGRTSYNEQFF.

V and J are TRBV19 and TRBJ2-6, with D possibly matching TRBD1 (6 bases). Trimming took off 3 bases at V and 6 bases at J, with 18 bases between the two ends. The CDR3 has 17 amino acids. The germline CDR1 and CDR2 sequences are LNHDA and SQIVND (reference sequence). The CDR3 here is CASSIVQGDVLANVLTF. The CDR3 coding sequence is TGTGCCAGTAGTATTGTACAGGGCGATGTTCTGGCCAACGTCCTGACTTTC.

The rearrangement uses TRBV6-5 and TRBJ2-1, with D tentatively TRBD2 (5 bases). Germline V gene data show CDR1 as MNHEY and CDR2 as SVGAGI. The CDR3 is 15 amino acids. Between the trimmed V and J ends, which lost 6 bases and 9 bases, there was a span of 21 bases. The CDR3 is CASSPVLARIGEQFF. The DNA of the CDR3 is TGTGCCAGCAGCCCGGTGCTAGCAAGGATTGGTGAGCAGTTCTTC.